The 18 T cell receptor beta chains presented below share a single source sample, sequenced in a study of shared clonotypes between healthy human individuals. Repertoires were generated with immunoSEQ multiplex PCR, while TCRdb's copy carries only in-frame clones and drops some. Here the sample spans around 600,000 clones, about 98% being singletons. The naive CD8 subset, CD45RO-negative cells positively selected for CCR7, excluded terminally differentiated effector memory CD45RA+ cells. The sequencing sample was made of naive CD8+ T cells sorted from blood. The source of these receptors is a man between 25 and 39 years old in good health.

This clone showed up just once. The chain links TRBV7-8 to TRBJ1-5, with 8 bases aligning to TRBD1. Germline CDR1 and CDR2: SGHVS and FQNEAQ. The V segment lost 5 bases and the J segment 0 bases; nucleotides outside the gene matches: 18. The CDR3 loop spans 20 amino acids. This chain's CDR3 is CASSPAPLDREIYSNQPQHF. The CDR3 DNA reads TGTGCCAGCAGCCCCGCACCCCTGGACAGGGAAATTTATAGCAATCAGCCCCAGCATTTT.

This chain connects TRBV2 to TRBJ1-1; perhaps TRBD1 as D (5 bases). Germline-derived CDR1 and CDR2 are SNHLY and FYNNEI. V was clipped by 6 bases and J by 7 bases, with 12 bases between them. The CDR3 sequence is 12 residues long. The CDR3 DNA is TGTGCCAGCAGCGCAATTACAGGTGAAGCTTTCTTT. Translated: CASSAITGEAFF.

V is TRBV6-5 and J is TRBJ1-2, with D possibly being TRBD1 (6 bases). Trimming removed 5 bases from V and 4 bases from J, with 14 bases in between. This CDR3 spans 14 amino acids. Germline loops: CDR1 MNHEY, CDR2 SVGAGI. CDR3 DNA sequence: TGTGCCAGCAGTGGCAAACAGGGAGGCTATGGCTACACCTTC. Translation: CASSGKQGGYGYTF.

The chain uses TRBV7-9 and TRBJ2-7; D gene unclear. The CDR3 has 14 amino acids. Trimming removed 1 base at V and 3 bases at J, with 10 bases between. Germline loops: CDR1 SEHNR, CDR2 FQNEAQ (reference sequence). CDR3 in DNA: TGTGCCAGCAGCTTAGACAGTCTTCACTACGAGCAGTACTTC. It encodes CASSLDSLHYEQYF.

The chain carries TRBV7-9 and TRBJ2-7, with D uncertain. Trimming left V 1 base short and J 6 bases short, with 7 bases between. CDR3 length: 12 residues. Germline CDR1 reads SEHNR; CDR2 reads FQNEAQ (reference sequence). The CDR3 is CASSLGAVEQYF. DNA of the CDR3: TGTGCCAGCAGCTTAGGGGCCGTCGAGCAGTACTTC.

Remarks on this clone: At the DNA level, this CDR3 is encoded by other sequences in the same sample as well. This chain joins TRBV9 and TRBJ2-7, with D perhaps TRBD2 (6 bases). This CDR3 contains 12 residues. V lost 4 bases and J lost 7, with 12 bases in between. Per the germline V gene, CDR1 is SGDLS and CDR2 is YYNGEE. The CDR3, as DNA: TGTGCCAGCAGCCCCCTTGGAGGGGAGCAGTACTTC. Protein sequence: CASSPLGGEQYF.

The rearrangement links TRBV9 to TRBJ2-7; 8 nucleotides match TRBD2. Germline lookup yields CDR1 SGDLS and CDR2 YYNGEE. This CDR3 contains 15 residues. V shed 4 bases and J 2 bases; nucleotides not matched to a gene: 8. CDR3 DNA sequence: TGTGCCAGCAGCCCACTCCCGGGACTAGCCTACGAGCAGTACTTC. This translates into CASSPLPGLAYEQYF.

This chain connects TRBV14 to TRBJ2-7; weak D call: TRBD1 (5 bases). Between the trimmed V and J ends, which lost 1 base and 1 base, there was a span of 11 bases. CDR1 SGHDN and CDR2 FVKESK come from the germline V gene. CDR3 length: 15 amino acids. The CDR3: CASSQVAQVSYEQYF. In nucleotides, the CDR3 is TGTGCCAGCAGCCAAGTAGCACAGGTGTCCTACGAGCAGTACTTC.

This clone was seen once. The V call is TRBV9, the J call TRBJ2-5; TRBD2 agrees at 11 bases. Germline V gives CDR1 SGDLS, CDR2 YYNGEE. V lost 3 bases, J lost 6 bases, and 4 bases stayed unmatched. The CDR3 runs to 14 residues. CDR3 region: CASSDTSGRQTQYF. The DNA of the CDR3 is TGTGCCAGCAGCGATACTAGCGGGAGACAGACCCAGTACTTC.

The sample holds a few counts of this clone. The chain employs TRBV5-6 and TRBJ1-5, with D uncertain. The CDR3 extends over 14 amino acids. Germline lookup yields CDR1 SGHDT and CDR2 YYEEEE. The ends were cut back, 3 bases at V and 5 bases at J, with 12 bases in the middle. CDR3 sequence reads: CASSWREVYQPQHF. The CDR3 DNA follows: TGTGCCAGCAGCTGGAGGGAGGTTTATCAGCCCCAGCATTTT.

The chain combines TRBV9 with TRBJ2-7; D ambiguous. With 3 bases removed from V and 0 bases from J, the gap between germline ends came to 10 bases. This CDR3 is 14 amino acids long. From germline, CDR1 is SGDLS and CDR2 YYNGEE. The CDR3 sequence is CASSAGPDSYEQYF. The CDR3 DNA follows: TGTGCCAGCAGCGCAGGACCGGACTCCTACGAGCAGTACTTC.

The chain has TRBV7-9 and TRBJ2-5; 9 bases are shared with TRBD2. Losses at the gene ends were 8 bases for V and 4 bases for J; bases not matched to a gene: 8. The CDR3 covers 14 residues. CDR1 is SEHNR, CDR2 FQNEAQ, per germline (reference sequence). CDR3 loop: CASLGSGSPETQYF. CDR3 in DNA: TGTGCCAGCCTCGGTAGCGGGAGCCCAGAGACCCAGTACTTC.

This rearrangement joins TRBV5-6 to TRBJ2-5, with unresolved D. V shed 0 bases and J shed 5 bases, with 14 bases lying between them. This CDR3 contains 15 residues. Per germline, CDR1 SGHDT and CDR2 YYEEEE. The CDR3 region has the DNA TGTGCCAGCAGCTTGGTCGGAGCTCTGTTGGAGACCCAGTACTTC. Translating gives CASSLVGALLETQYF.

The gene calls are TRBV27 and TRBJ2-1; D is possibly TRBD1 (5 bases). Germline V gene lookup returns CDR1 MNHEY and CDR2 SMNVEV (reference sequence). The CDR3 spans 15 residues. The V and J ends lost 7 bases and 2 bases respectively, with 15 bases between them. CDR3 nucleotides: TGTGCCAGCAACCCCTCAGGGTTCACCTACAATGAGCAGTTCTTC. This translates into CASNPSGFTYNEQFF.

This chain joins TRBV7-9 and TRBJ2-1; 13 positions match TRBD2. Germline CDR1 and CDR2: SEHNR and FQNEAQ (reference sequence). Trimming removed 5 bases from V and 4 bases from J; junction bases left unmatched: 11. The CDR3 length is 18 residues. The CDR3 sequence is CASSGGTSGIGGYNEQFF. Here the CDR3 DNA reads TGTGCCAGCAGCGGGGGGACTAGCGGGATAGGAGGGTACAATGAGCAGTTCTTC.

The chain has TRBV7-9 and TRBJ2-6; no clear D. CDR3 size: 13 residues. Germline V gene lookup returns CDR1 SEHNR and CDR2 FQNEAQ (reference sequence). Trimming cost V 5 bases and J 3 bases, with 5 bases left between them. The CDR3 here is CASSNLGANVLTF. CDR3 sequence (DNA): TGTGCCAGCAGCAACCTTGGGGCCAACGTCCTGACTTTC.

The rearrangement links TRBV28 to TRBJ2-1; 11 bases line up with TRBD2. J gave up 3 bases and V 2 bases, and 3 bases lay outside the gene matches. The CDR3 extends over 16 amino acids. Germline V gene data show CDR1 as MDHEN and CDR2 as SYDVKM. Here the CDR3 DNA reads TGTGCCAGCAGTTTACGGACTAGCGGGTACTACAATGAGCAGTTCTTC. Encoded protein: CASSLRTSGYYNEQFF.

The chain recombines TRBV27 with TRBJ2-3; D is ambiguous. This CDR3 comprises 15 residues. Trimming cost V 5 bases and J 5 bases, with 17 bases left between them. Germline assignment: CDR1 MNHEY and CDR2 SMNVEV (reference sequence). CDR3 sequence: CASSPLPTTQDTQYF. In nucleotides, the CDR3 is TGTGCCAGCAGTCCCCTTCCAACCACACAAGATACGCAGTATTTT.